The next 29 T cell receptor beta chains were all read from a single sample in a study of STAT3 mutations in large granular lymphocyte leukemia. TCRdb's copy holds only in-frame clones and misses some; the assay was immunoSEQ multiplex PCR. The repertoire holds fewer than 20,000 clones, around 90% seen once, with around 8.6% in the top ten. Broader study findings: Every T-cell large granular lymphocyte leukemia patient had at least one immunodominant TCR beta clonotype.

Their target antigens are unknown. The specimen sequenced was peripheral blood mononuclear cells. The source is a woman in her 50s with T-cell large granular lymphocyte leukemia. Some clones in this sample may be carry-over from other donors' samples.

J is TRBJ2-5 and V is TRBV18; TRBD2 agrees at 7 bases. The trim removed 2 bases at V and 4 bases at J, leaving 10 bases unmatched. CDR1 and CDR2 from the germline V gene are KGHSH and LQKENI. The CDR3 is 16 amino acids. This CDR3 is CASSPWEGGVRETQYF. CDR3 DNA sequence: TGTGCCAGCTCACCATGGGAGGGAGGTGTAAGAGAGACCCAGTACTTC.

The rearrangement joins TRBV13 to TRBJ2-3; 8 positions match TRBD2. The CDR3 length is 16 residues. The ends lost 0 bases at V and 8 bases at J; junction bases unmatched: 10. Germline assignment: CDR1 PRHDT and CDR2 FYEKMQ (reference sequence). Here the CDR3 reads CASSLGDGRARATQYF. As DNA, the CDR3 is TGTGCCAGCAGCTTAGGAGACGGGAGGGCCCGGGCTACGCAGTATTTT.

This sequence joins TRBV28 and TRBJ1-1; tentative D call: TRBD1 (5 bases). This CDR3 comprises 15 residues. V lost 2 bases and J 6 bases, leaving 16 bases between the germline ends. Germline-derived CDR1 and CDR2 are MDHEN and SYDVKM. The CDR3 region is CASSLVPGAGSEAFF. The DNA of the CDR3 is TGTGCCAGCAGTTTAGTTCCCGGGGCAGGGTCTGAAGCTTTCTTT.

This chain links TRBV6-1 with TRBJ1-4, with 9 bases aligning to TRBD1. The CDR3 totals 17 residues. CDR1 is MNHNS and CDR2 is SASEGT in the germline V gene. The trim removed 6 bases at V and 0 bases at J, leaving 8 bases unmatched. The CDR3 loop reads CASSEPGQGSTNEKLFF. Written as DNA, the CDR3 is TGTGCCAGCAGCGAACCGGGACAGGGTTCAACTAATGAAAAACTGTTTTTT.

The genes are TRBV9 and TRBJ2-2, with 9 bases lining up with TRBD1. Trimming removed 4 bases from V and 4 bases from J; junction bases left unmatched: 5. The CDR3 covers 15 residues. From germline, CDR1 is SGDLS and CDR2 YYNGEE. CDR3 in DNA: TGTGCCAGCAGCCGCGGACAGGGGAGCACCGGGGAGCTGTTTTTT. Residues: CASSRGQGSTGELFF.

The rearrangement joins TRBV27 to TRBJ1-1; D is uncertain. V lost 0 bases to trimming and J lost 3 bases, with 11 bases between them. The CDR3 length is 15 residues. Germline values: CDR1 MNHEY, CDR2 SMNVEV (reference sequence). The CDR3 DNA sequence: TGTGCCAGCAGTTTATCGGAAGACGGCTACACTGAAGCTTTCTTT. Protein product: CASSLSEDGYTEAFF.

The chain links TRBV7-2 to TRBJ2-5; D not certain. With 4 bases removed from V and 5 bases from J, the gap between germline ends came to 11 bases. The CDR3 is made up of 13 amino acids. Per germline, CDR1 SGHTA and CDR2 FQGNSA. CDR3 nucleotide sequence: TGTGCCAGCAGCTCCCCTTTTCGGGAGACCCAGTACTTC. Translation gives CASSSPFRETQYF.

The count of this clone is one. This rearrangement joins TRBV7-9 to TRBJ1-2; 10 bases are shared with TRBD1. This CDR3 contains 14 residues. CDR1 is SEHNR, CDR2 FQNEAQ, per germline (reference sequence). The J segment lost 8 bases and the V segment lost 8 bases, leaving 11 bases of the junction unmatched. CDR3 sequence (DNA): TGTGCCAGCGAAGTTCCGGGGACAGGGGAAGGCTACACCTTC. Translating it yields CASEVPGTGEGYTF.

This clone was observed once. The CDR3 DNA follows: TGCGCCAGCAGCCAAGGACAGGGGAGAGGAGGCTACACCTTC. This encodes CASSQGQGRGGYTF. The rearrangement links TRBV4-3 to TRBJ1-2, with 8 bases lining up with TRBD1. CDR3 length: 14 residues. After removal of 1 base from V and 8 bases from J, the junction contained 6 bases not matched to a gene. Germline lookup yields CDR1 LGHNA and CDR2 YSLEER.

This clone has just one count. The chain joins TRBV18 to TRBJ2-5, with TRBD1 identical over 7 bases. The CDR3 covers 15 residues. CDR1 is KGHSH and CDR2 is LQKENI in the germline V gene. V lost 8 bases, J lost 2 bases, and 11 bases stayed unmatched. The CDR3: CASGMTGMTQETQYF. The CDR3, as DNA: TGTGCCAGCGGAATGACAGGGATGACGCAAGAGACCCAGTACTTC.

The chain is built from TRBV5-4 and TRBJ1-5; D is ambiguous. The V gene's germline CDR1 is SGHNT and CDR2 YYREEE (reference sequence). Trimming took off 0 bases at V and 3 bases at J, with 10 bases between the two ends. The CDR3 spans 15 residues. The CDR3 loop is CASSLGGVINQPQHF. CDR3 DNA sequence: TGTGCCAGCAGCTTGGGCGGGGTCATCAATCAGCCCCAGCATTTT.

The CDR3 DNA reads TGTGCCAGCAGCTCTACCTACGAGCAGTACTTC. Its translation is CASSSTYEQYF. The chain carries TRBV7-9 and TRBJ2-7; no reliable D call. This CDR3 region has 11 residues. The germline V gene has CDR1 SEHNR and CDR2 FQNEAQ (reference sequence). Trimming removed 4 bases from V and 2 bases from J, with 3 bases in between.

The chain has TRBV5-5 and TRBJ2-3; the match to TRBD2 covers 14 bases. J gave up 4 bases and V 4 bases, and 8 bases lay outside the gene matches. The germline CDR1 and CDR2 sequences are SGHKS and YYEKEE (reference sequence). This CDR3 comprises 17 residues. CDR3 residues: CASSLPGLAGVADTQYF. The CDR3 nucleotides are TGTGCCAGCAGCCTACCGGGACTAGCGGGAGTGGCAGATACGCAGTATTTT.

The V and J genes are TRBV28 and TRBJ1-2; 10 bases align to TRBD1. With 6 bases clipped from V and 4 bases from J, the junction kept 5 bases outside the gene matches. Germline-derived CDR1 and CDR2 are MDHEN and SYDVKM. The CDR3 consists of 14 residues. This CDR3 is CASRTGGESYGYTF. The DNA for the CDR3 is TGTGCCAGCAGGACAGGGGGCGAAAGCTATGGCTACACCTTC.

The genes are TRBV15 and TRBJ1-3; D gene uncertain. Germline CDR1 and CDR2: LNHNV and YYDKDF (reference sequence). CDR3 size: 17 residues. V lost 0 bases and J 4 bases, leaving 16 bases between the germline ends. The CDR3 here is CATSRDPPNRAGNTIYF. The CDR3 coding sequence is TGTGCCACCAGCAGAGATCCCCCCAATCGTGCCGGAAACACCATATATTTT.

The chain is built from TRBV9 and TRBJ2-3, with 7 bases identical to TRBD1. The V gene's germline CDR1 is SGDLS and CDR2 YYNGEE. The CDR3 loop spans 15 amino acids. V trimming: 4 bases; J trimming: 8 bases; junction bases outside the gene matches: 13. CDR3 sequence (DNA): TGTGCCAGCAGCCCCCGGGACAGCCCTACTACTACGCAGTATTTT. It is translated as CASSPRDSPTTTQYF.

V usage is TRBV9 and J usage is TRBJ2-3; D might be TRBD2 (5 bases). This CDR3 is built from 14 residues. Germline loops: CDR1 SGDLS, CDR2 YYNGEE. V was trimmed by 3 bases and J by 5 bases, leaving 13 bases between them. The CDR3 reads CASSAQTTLDTQYF. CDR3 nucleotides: TGTGCCAGCAGCGCCCAGACTACCTTAGATACGCAGTATTTT.

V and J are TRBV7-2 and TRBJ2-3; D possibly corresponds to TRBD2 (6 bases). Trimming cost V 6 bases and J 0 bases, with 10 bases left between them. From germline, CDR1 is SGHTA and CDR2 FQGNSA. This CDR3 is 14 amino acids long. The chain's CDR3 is CASRLTRSTDTQYF. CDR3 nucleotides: TGTGCCAGCAGACTGACTAGGAGCACAGATACGCAGTATTTT.

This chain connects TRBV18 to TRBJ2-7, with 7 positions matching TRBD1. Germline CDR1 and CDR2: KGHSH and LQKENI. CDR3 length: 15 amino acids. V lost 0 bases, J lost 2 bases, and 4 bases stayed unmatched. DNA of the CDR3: TGTGCCAGCTCACCACCGGGACAGCTTACCTACGAGCAGTACTTC. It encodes CASSPPGQLTYEQYF.

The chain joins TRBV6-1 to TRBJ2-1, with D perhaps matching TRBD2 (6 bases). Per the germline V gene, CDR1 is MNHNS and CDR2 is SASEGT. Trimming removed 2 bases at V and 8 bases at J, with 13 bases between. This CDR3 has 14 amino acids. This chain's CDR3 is CASSEIGASDEQFF. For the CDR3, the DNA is TGTGCCAGCAGTGAAATCGGGGCTAGCGATGAGCAGTTCTTC.

The CDR3 DNA reads as TGTGCCAGCAGCCCTGGGACACCCGAGGGGAACACCATATATTTT. This gives the protein CASSPGTPEGNTIYF. J is TRBJ1-3 and V is TRBV5-4, with D maybe TRBD1 (6 bases). V dropped 4 bases and J dropped 7 bases, with 18 bases sitting between them. This CDR3 is 15 amino acids long. The germline CDR1 and CDR2 sequences are SGHNT and YYREEE (reference sequence).

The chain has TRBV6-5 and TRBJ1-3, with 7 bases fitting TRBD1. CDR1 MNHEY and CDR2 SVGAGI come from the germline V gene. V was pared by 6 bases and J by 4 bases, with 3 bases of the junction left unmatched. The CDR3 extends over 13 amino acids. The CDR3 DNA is TGTGCCAGCAGCCGGGGACAGGGAAACACCATATATTTT. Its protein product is CASSRGQGNTIYF.

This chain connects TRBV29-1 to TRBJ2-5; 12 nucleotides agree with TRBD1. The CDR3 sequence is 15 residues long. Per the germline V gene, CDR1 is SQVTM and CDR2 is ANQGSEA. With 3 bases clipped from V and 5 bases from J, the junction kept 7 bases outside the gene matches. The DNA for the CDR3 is TGCAGCGTTGATGCCCGGGACAGGGGGCGCGAGACCCAGTACTTC. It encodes CSVDARDRGRETQYF.

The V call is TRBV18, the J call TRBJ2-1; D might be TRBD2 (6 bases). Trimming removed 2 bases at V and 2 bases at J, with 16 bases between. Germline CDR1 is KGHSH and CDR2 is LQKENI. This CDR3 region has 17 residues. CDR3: CASSPRLGGAAYNEQFF. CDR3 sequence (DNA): TGTGCCAGCTCACCAAGACTCGGCGGGGCAGCCTACAATGAGCAGTTCTTC. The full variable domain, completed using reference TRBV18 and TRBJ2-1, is NAGVMQNPRHLVRRRGQEARLRCSPMKGHSHVYWYRQLPEEGLKFMVYLQKENIIDESGMPKERFSAEFPKEGPSILRIQQVVRGDSAAYFCASSPRLGGAAYNEQFFGPGTRLTVL.

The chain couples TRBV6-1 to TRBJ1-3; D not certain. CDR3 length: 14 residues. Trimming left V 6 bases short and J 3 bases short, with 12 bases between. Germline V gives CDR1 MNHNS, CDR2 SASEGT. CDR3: CASSYSWSGNTIYF. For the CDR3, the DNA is TGTGCCAGCAGCTATTCTTGGAGTGGAAACACCATATATTTT.

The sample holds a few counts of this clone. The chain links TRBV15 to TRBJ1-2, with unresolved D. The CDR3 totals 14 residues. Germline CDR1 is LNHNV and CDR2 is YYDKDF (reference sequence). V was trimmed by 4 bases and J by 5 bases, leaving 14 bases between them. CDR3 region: CATSNLGTVYGYTF. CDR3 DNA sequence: TGTGCCACCAGCAACCTGGGAACAGTTTATGGCTACACCTTC.

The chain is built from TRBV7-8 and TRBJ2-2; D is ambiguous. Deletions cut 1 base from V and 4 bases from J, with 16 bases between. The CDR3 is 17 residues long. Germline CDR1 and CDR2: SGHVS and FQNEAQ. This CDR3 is CASSLDVAELATGELFF. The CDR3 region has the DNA TGTGCCAGCAGCTTAGATGTGGCCGAATTAGCCACCGGGGAGCTGTTTTTT.

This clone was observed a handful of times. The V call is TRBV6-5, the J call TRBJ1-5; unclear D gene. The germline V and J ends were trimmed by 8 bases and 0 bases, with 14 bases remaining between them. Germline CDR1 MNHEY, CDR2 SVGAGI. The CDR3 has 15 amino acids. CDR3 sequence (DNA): TGTGCCAGCCGCCTAAGTTTGAATAGCAATCAGCCCCAGCATTTT. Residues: CASRLSLNSNQPQHF.

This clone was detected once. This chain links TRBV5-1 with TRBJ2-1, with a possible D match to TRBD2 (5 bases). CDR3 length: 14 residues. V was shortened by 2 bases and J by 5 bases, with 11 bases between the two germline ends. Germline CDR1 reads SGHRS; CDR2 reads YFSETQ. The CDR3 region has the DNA TGCGCCAGCAGCTTAGGACTTAACAACAATGAGCAGTTCTTC. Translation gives CASSLGLNNNEQFF.